A single sample is the source of the 30 T cell receptor beta chains below, sequenced in a study of a mutant IDH1 vaccine in newly diagnosed glioma. The time point here: week 35, safety follow-up. Every single dose of the vaccine, 300 ug of mutant IDH1 20-mer peptide, came with topical imiquimod. These receptors have no known antigen. Assay used: immunoSEQ multiplex PCR; TCRdb lists only in-frame clones, some missing. The data show some 71,000 clones, around 90% seen once. The sample in question was PBMCs, obtained from a glioma patient whose treatment included an IDH1 peptide vaccine. These receptors were taken from a man aged 25-45 years with glioma.

This rearrangement joins TRBV5-1 to TRBJ1-2; D gene ambiguous. Trimming cost V 0 bases and J 3 bases, with 9 bases left between them. Germline CDR1 reads SGHRS; CDR2 reads YFSETQ. The CDR3 totals 14 residues. CDR3 nucleotide sequence: TGCGCCAGCAGCTTGGTGGGTCAGTACTATGGCTACACCTTC. Its protein is CASSLVGQYYGYTF.

The chain uses TRBV19 and TRBJ2-7; TRBD2 might be the D (5 bases). The germline gives CDR1 LNHDA, CDR2 SQIVND (reference sequence). The CDR3 is 14 residues long. Deletions cut 4 bases from V and 5 bases from J, with 15 bases between. The CDR3 DNA sequence: TGTGCCAGTAGTACGCGGAGAGGGTCTGACGAGCAGTACTTC. Protein product: CASSTRRGSDEQYF.

The chain carries TRBV9 and TRBJ1-2, with D possibly being TRBD1 (5 bases). Trimming took 3 bases from V and 8 from J, leaving 14 bases between them. In germline, CDR1 is SGDLS, CDR2 YYNGEE. The CDR3 extends over 13 amino acids. CDR3 protein: CASSEGPLWGYTF. CDR3 sequence (DNA): TGTGCCAGCAGCGAGGGGCCCCTGTGGGGCTACACCTTC.

CDR3 DNA: TGTGCCAGCAGTTTTCGCCTCACAGGTAACACTGAAGCTTTCTTT. Its protein product is CASSFRLTGNTEAFF. V usage is TRBV28 and J usage is TRBJ1-1; D is possibly TRBD1 (5 bases). The V and J ends lost 3 bases and 2 bases respectively, with 13 bases between them. Germline V gene data show CDR1 as MDHEN and CDR2 as SYDVKM. The CDR3 length is 15 residues.

CDR3 region: CASSLGTYSTDTQYF. CDR3 bases: TGCGCCAGCAGCCTAGGGACCTATAGCACAGATACGCAGTATTTT. The rearrangement links TRBV4-3 to TRBJ2-3; D could derive from TRBD1 or TRBD2 (5 bases each). With 4 bases removed from V and 0 bases from J, the gap between germline ends came to 11 bases. The V gene's germline CDR1 is LGHNA and CDR2 YSLEER. The length of the CDR3 is 15 residues.

The chain employs TRBV27 and TRBJ2-5; 11 bases align to TRBD1. This CDR3 has 15 residues. Trimming removed 6 bases from V and 5 bases from J; junction bases left unmatched: 8. The germline V gene encodes CDR1 MNHEY and CDR2 SMNVEV (reference sequence). The CDR3 here is CASSSGTGGFETQYF. Here the CDR3 DNA reads TGTGCCAGCAGCTCCGGGACAGGGGGATTTGAGACCCAGTACTTC.

The chain couples TRBV28 to TRBJ2-7; D not resolved. In germline, CDR1 is MDHEN, CDR2 SYDVKM. The V end lost 5 bases, the J end lost 6 bases, and 8 bases lay between the germline ends. This CDR3 is 11 amino acids long. The CDR3 spells CASSRIGEQYF. The CDR3 DNA follows: TGTGCCAGCAGTCGTATCGGCGAGCAGTACTTC.

The chain combines TRBV15 with TRBJ2-1; D gene ambiguous. The V and J ends lost 1 base and 0 bases respectively, with 4 bases between them. Germline CDR1 reads LNHNV; CDR2 reads YYDKDF (reference sequence). The CDR3 has 14 residues. The CDR3 sequence is CATSRGGSYNEQFF. As DNA, the CDR3 is TGTGCCACCAGCAGAGGGGGCTCCTACAATGAGCAGTTCTTC.

The rearrangement links TRBV27 to TRBJ2-1; TRBD2 agrees at 8 bases. This CDR3 region has 14 residues. Germline CDR1 is MNHEY and CDR2 is SMNVEV (reference sequence). V was pared by 9 bases and J by 9 bases, with 13 bases of the junction left unmatched. CDR3 coding DNA: TGTGCCAGTGCAAACCGGGGGGGCATCGGTGAGCAGTTCTTC. The encoded protein is CASANRGGIGEQFF.

The chain has TRBV4-1 and TRBJ1-5, with a tentative D call TRBD1 (6 bases). Trimming cost V 0 bases and J 1 base, with 7 bases left between them. CDR1 and CDR2 (germline): MGHRA, YSYEKL. The CDR3 is 15 amino acids. CDR3 sequence reads: CASSQDRGSNQPQHF. CDR3 sequence (DNA): TGCGCCAGCAGCCAAGACAGGGGAAGCAATCAGCCCCAGCATTTT.

The chain couples TRBV27 to TRBJ2-2; TRBD1 matches at 8 bases. CDR1 is MNHEY, CDR2 SMNVEV, per germline (reference sequence). This CDR3 region has 16 residues. V lost 3 bases and J lost 6; bases outside the gene matches: 9. The CDR3 here is CASSFRTGFNAGELFF. In nucleotides, the CDR3 is TGTGCCAGCAGTTTTCGGACAGGGTTTAACGCCGGGGAGCTGTTTTTT.

The chain uses TRBV5-1 and TRBJ2-1; 9 bases map to TRBD2. V trimming: 4 bases; J trimming: 6 bases; junction bases outside the gene matches: 14. Germline lookup yields CDR1 SGHRS and CDR2 YFSETQ. CDR3 size: 17 residues. The CDR3 nucleotides are TGCGCCAGCAGCCGCCTGACTAGCGGCTTGGCGGGCAATGAGCAGTTCTTC. Translation: CASSRLTSGLAGNEQFF.

This sequence joins TRBV19 and TRBJ1-1; D remains ambiguous. V lost 9 bases and J 2 bases, leaving 13 bases between the germline ends. CDR3 length equals 13 residues. Germline lookup yields CDR1 LNHDA and CDR2 SQIVND (reference sequence). In DNA form, the CDR3 reads TGTGCCAGCGAGAGGGTATCCAACACTGAAGCTTTCTTT. Translation gives CASERVSNTEAFF.

This clone was counted between two and nine times. The V call is TRBV4-3, the J call TRBJ2-3; 11 bases line up with TRBD2. The CDR3 consists of 17 residues. Germline trimming cut 2 bases from V and 0 bases from J; bases unmatched to any gene: 4. Germline loops: CDR1 LGHNA, CDR2 YSLEER. Here the CDR3 reads CASSQLGTSGSTDTQYF. The CDR3 DNA reads as TGCGCCAGCAGCCAACTAGGGACTAGCGGTAGCACAGATACGCAGTATTTT.

In nucleotides, the CDR3 is TGTGCCAGCGGACAATATGGCTACACCTTC. This translates into CASGQYGYTF. The chain employs TRBV28 and TRBJ1-2, with D possibly matching TRBD1 (5 bases). Trimming pared 8 bases from V and 5 bases from J, leaving 6 bases between. CDR1 is MDHEN, CDR2 SYDVKM, per germline. This CDR3 comprises 10 residues.

This chain uses TRBV19 with TRBJ2-7; D is possibly TRBD1 (6 bases). The CDR3 runs to 14 residues. CDR1 is LNHDA, CDR2 SQIVND, per germline (reference sequence). V shed 1 base and J shed 5 bases, with 12 bases lying between them. Written as DNA, the CDR3 is TGTGCCAGTAGTATAGGGACAGTCGTCCACGAGCAGTACTTC. It codes for CASSIGTVVHEQYF.

The chain uses TRBV27 and TRBJ2-2; perhaps TRBD1 as D (6 bases). The germline V gene encodes CDR1 MNHEY and CDR2 SMNVEV (reference sequence). The CDR3 runs 14 residues. Trimming removed 5 bases from V and 5 bases from J, with 12 bases in between. CDR3 DNA sequence: TGTGCCAGCAGTAAAACAGGGCGGACCGGGGAGCTGTTTTTT. Amino acid sequence: CASSKTGRTGELFF.

The V call is TRBV2, the J call TRBJ1-1, with 9 bases lining up with TRBD1. CDR1 is SNHLY, CDR2 FYNNEI, per germline. There are 13 residues in the CDR3. V gave up 8 bases and J gave up 2 bases; unmatched junction bases: 3. DNA of the CDR3: TGTGCCAGCGGGACAGGGATAAACACTGAAGCTTTCTTT. This gives the protein CASGTGINTEAFF. Variable domain in full (rest from reference TRBV2 and TRBJ1-1): EPEVTQTPSHQVTQMGQEVILRCVPISNHLYFYWYRQILGQKVEFLVSFYNNEISEKSEIFDDQFSVERPDGSNFTLKIRSTKLEDSAMYFCASGTGINTEAFFGQGTRLTVV.

This chain uses TRBV30 with TRBJ1-2; 7 positions agree with TRBD1. Unmatched junction bases numbered 18, after V lost 5 bases and J lost 9 bases. Germline V CDR1 and CDR2: GTSNPN, SVGIG (reference sequence). The CDR3 runs 15 residues. CDR3 sequence reads: CAWDRDSLIVRRYTF. The CDR3 nucleotides read TGTGCCTGGGACCGGGACAGCTTGATTGTACGGCGCTACACCTTC.

The chain links TRBV5-1 to TRBJ2-1; TRBD2 matches 8 bases. CDR1 is SGHRS and CDR2 is YFSETQ in the germline V gene. V shed 5 bases and J 5 bases; nucleotides not matched to a gene: 9. CDR3 size: 15 residues. CDR3 amino acids: CASSLAGGKNNEQFF. The CDR3, as DNA: TGCGCCAGCAGTCTCGCGGGAGGTAAGAACAATGAGCAGTTCTTC.

As for this clone: A read error may account for a junction end that differs from germline. This chain joins TRBV6-5 and TRBJ1-1, with TRBD1 matching 8 bases. Germline V gives CDR1 MNHEY, CDR2 SVGAGI. The CDR3 extends over 12 amino acids. For the CDR3, the DNA is TGTGCCAGCAGTTCCGGGACAGGCCGGCCGGGGTTT. It codes for CASSSGTGRPGF.

This chain joins TRBV2 and TRBJ2-3; D is unresolved. V was shortened by 5 bases and J by 5 bases, with 11 bases between the two germline ends. CDR1 is SNHLY, CDR2 FYNNEI, per germline. The CDR3 runs 13 residues. CDR3 DNA: TGTGCCAGCAGTTTGGGATCTCAAGATACGCAGTATTTT. This codes for CASSLGSQDTQYF. Complete variable domain (other parts from reference TRBV2 and TRBJ2-3): EPEVTQTPSHQVTQMGQEVILRCVPISNHLYFYWYRQILGQKVEFLVSFYNNEISEKSEIFDDQFSVERPDGSNFTLKIRSTKLEDSAMYFCASSLGSQDTQYFGPGTRLTVL.

This chain links TRBV5-8 with TRBJ1-1; a weak D match, TRBD1 (6 bases). Germline V gives CDR1 SGHTS, CDR2 YDEGEE. The CDR3 consists of 15 residues. V was clipped by 3 bases and J by 4 bases, with 16 bases between them. In DNA, the CDR3 is TGTGCCAGCAGCTGGGTGGGGGGCGCGAGCACTGAAGCTTTCTTT. Protein product: CASSWVGGASTEAFF.

This clone was seen only once. J is TRBJ2-4 and V is TRBV27; D not certain. Deletions cut 6 bases from V and 0 bases from J, with 12 bases between. Germline values: CDR1 MNHEY, CDR2 SMNVEV (reference sequence). CDR3 size: 15 residues. The CDR3 region has the DNA TGTGCCAGCAGCCACAGCTTACTAGCCAAAAACATTCAGTACTTC. Its translation: CASSHSLLAKNIQYF.

This sequence joins TRBV7-9 and TRBJ2-7; D might be TRBD2 (5 bases). Trimming took 1 base from V and 3 from J, leaving 13 bases between them. The length of the CDR3 is 15 residues. Germline lookup yields CDR1 SEHNR and CDR2 FQNEAQ (reference sequence). This CDR3 reads CASSLVGSEVYEQYF. CDR3 nucleotide sequence: TGTGCCAGCAGCTTAGTGGGTAGCGAAGTCTACGAGCAGTACTTC. The entire variable domain, with the rest obtained from reference TRBV7-9 and TRBJ2-7, is as follows: DTGVSQNPRHKITKRGQNVTFRCDPISEHNRLYWYRQTLGQGPEFLTYFQNEAQLEKSRLLSDRFSAERPKGSFSTLEIQRTEQGDSAMYLCASSLVGSEVYEQYFGPGTRLTVT.

CDR3 bases: TGCAGCCCAAGCTCCTACAATGAGCAGTTCTTC. The encoded protein is CSPSSYNEQFF. V and J are TRBV20-1 and TRBJ2-1; D ambiguous. CDR1 and CDR2 (germline): DFQATT, SNEGSKA (reference sequence). This CDR3 contains 11 residues.

This chain connects TRBV7-9 to TRBJ2-2, with D possibly being TRBD2 (6 bases). This CDR3 contains 13 residues. CDR1 SEHNR and CDR2 FQNEAQ come from the germline V gene (reference sequence). The V end was cut by 5 bases, the J end by 6 bases, with 10 bases between. In DNA, the CDR3 is TGTGCCAGCAGCGCCCCGGGGGCCGGGGAGCTGTTTTTT. Its translation is CASSAPGAGELFF.

The chain combines TRBV7-8 with TRBJ2-2, with a tentative D call TRBD2 (6 bases). Germline V gene lookup returns CDR1 SGHVS and CDR2 FQNEAQ. The V end lost 1 base, the J end lost 1 base, and 10 bases lay between the germline ends. The CDR3 is 16 residues long. The CDR3 DNA sequence: TGTGCCAGCAGCTTAGAGGAGGGCGGGAACACCGGGGAGCTGTTTTTT. This sequence encodes CASSLEEGGNTGELFF.

This clone has a handful of counts. V and J are TRBV14 and TRBJ1-1; 9 nucleotides agree with TRBD1. Germline CDR1 is SGHDN and CDR2 is FVKESK. The CDR3 is 13 residues long. V was pared by 4 bases and J by 5 bases, with 2 bases of the junction left unmatched. Here the CDR3 reads CASSRDRETEAFF. The CDR3 DNA reads TGTGCCAGCAGCCGGGACAGGGAGACTGAAGCTTTCTTT.

Turning to this clone: This CDR3 is also generated by other DNA sequences in the sample. The genes are TRBV20-1 and TRBJ1-1, with D unresolved. The CDR3 totals 11 residues. Germline V gene data show CDR1 as DFQATT and CDR2 as SNEGSKA (reference sequence). V was clipped by 3 bases and J by 1 base, with 3 bases between them. The CDR3: CSARGNTEAFF. The CDR3 bases are TGCAGTGCTAGGGGGAACACTGAAGCTTTCTTT.